The 9 T cell receptor beta chains below all came from one sample that was sequenced in a study of beta chain features in type 1 diabetes (dated by TCRdb to the late 2010s). The library was generated by the immunoSEQ multiplex PCR assay. The High Capacity cDNA Reverse Transcription Kit was used to reverse transcribe all of the isolated RNA, meaning that expressed TCRB transcripts were what got sequenced. TCRdb provides this immuneACCESS table in a form limited to in-frame rearrangements. Some clones are lacking; in checked studies, under half of them reflect an unresolved V gene, and why the rest are absent is not known. The sample table lists about 250,000 clones, 13% to 15% of them with a count of one. The top ten constitute 0.025% to 0.03% of the sample. Sample: naive CD4+ T cells from blood. The sample's cell subset or site label is to be understood as: true naive CD4+ T cells. The receptors were gathered from a woman aged 40 to 50 in good health.

The DNA for the CDR3 is TGTGCCAGCAGCTTTCACCGGGGGGGGCAAGAGACCCAGTACTTC. Translation: CASSFHRGGQETQYF. V usage is TRBV7-9 and J usage is TRBJ2-5; 8 nucleotides agree with TRBD2. The CDR3 runs to 15 residues. V was pared by 3 bases and J by 2 bases, with 5 bases of the junction left unmatched. Germline V CDR1 and CDR2: SEHNR, FQNEAQ (reference sequence).

The chain has TRBV7-8 and TRBJ2-7; 13 bases are a match to TRBD2. The germline V gene has CDR1 SGHVS and CDR2 FQNEAQ. V lost 3 bases to trimming and J lost 1 base; unmatched junction nucleotides: 3. The CDR3 is made up of 16 amino acids. The CDR3 DNA reads as TGTGCCAGCAGCTTGGGACTAGCGGGGTCTTCCTACGAGCAGTACTTC. Translating gives CASSLGLAGSSYEQYF.

The chain has TRBV11-2 and TRBJ2-1; 7 nucleotides line up with TRBD2. Trimming removed 1 base from V and 7 bases from J; junction bases left unmatched: 1. CDR1 and CDR2 from the germline V gene are SGHAT and FQNNGV. The CDR3 totals 13 residues. The CDR3 nucleotides are TGTGCCAGCAGCTTAGCCGGGGGGAATGAGCAGTTCTTC. It codes for CASSLAGGNEQFF.

The chain has TRBV10-3 and TRBJ2-2, with 7 nucleotides matching TRBD2. CDR1 is ENHRY, CDR2 SYGVKD, per germline. Losses at the gene ends were 10 bases for V and 0 bases for J; bases not matched to a gene: 2. The CDR3 is 13 amino acids. In DNA form, the CDR3 reads TGTGCCACGGGGGGACCGAACACCGGGGAGCTGTTTTTT. Translating it yields CATGGPNTGELFF.

This chain joins TRBV7-2 and TRBJ2-5; weak D call: TRBD2 (5 bases). Germline CDR1 reads SGHTA; CDR2 reads FQGNSA. CDR3 length equals 14 residues. V lost 2 bases and J lost 2, with 9 bases in between. The CDR3 loop is CASSLSQRQETQYF. DNA for the CDR3: TGTGCCAGCAGCTTATCCCAGCGGCAAGAGACCCAGTACTTC. The whole variable domain, remainder taken from reference TRBV7-2 and TRBJ2-5, is GAGVSQSPSNKVTEKGKDVELRCDPISGHTALYWYRQSLGQGLEFLIYFQGNSAPDKSGLPSDRFSAERTGGSVSTLTIQRTQQEDSAVYLCASSLSQRQETQYFGPGTRLLVL.

The chain combines TRBV2 with TRBJ2-5; D remains ambiguous. Germline assignment: CDR1 SNHLY and CDR2 FYNNEI. CDR3 length: 14 amino acids. V gave up 7 bases and J gave up 0 bases, with 12 bases separating them. CDR3 in amino acids: CASKIAVYQETQYF. Written as DNA, the CDR3 is TGTGCCAGCAAAATCGCGGTCTACCAAGAGACCCAGTACTTC.

The chain combines TRBV11-2 with TRBJ1-5; D might be TRBD1 (5 bases). The V and J ends lost 5 bases and 6 bases respectively, with 17 bases between them. The CDR3 has 15 amino acids. CDR1 and CDR2 (germline): SGHAT, FQNNGV. The CDR3 loop reads CASSPLGGLGQPQHF. In DNA, the CDR3 is TGTGCCAGCAGCCCCCTGGGGGGGTTGGGTCAGCCCCAGCATTTT.

The chain links TRBV6-6 to TRBJ1-2; D not certain. Germline loops: CDR1 MNHNY, CDR2 SVGAGI (reference sequence). The CDR3 has 15 amino acids. Deletions cut 6 bases from V and 6 bases from J, with 20 bases between. The CDR3 DNA reads TGTGCCAGCAGCAAAGGAGGTGAGGGCGGAAATGGCTACACCTTC. This gives the protein CASSKGGEGGNGYTF.

This clone was observed a few times. This sequence joins TRBV5-1 and TRBJ1-1, with D tentatively TRBD1 (6 bases). Per germline, CDR1 SGHRS and CDR2 YFSETQ. This CDR3 comprises 13 residues. Deletions cut 0 bases from V and 5 bases from J, with 8 bases between. CDR3 in DNA: TGCGCCAGCAGCTTGGACAGGGATACTGAAGCTTTCTTT. Its protein product is CASSLDRDTEAFF.